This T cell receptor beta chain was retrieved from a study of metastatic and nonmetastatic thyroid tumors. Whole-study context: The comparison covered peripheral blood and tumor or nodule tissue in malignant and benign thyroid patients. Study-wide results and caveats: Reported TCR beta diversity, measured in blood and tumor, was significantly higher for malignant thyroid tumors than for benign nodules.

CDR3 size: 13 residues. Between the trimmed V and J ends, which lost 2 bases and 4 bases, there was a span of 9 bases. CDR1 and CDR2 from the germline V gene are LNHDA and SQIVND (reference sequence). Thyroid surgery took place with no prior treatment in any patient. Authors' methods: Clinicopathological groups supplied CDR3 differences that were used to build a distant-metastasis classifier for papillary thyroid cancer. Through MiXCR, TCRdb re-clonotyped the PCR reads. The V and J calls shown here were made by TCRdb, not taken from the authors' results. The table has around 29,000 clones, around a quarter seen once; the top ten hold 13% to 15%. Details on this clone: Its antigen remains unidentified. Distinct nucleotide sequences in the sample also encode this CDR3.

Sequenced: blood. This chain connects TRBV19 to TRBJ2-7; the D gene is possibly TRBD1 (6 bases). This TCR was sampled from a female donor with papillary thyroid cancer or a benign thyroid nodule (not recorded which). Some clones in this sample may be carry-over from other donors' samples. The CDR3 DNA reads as TGTGCCAGTAGTATAACAGGGACATACGAGCAGTACTTC. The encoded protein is CASSITGTYEQYF.